A selection of T cell receptor beta chains follows, all from one sample in a study of T cells in tumors after PD-1 blockade. Method: immunoSEQ multiplex PCR; TCRdb's copy keeps in-frame clones and lacks some. The table shows 45,000 to 60,000 clones, with around 80% occurring only once. Sequencing was performed on PBMCs, taken before anti-PD-1 therapy. The receptors here all came from a human donor with advanced basal cell or squamous cell carcinoma (not recorded which). CDR3s include the opening cysteine and the closing phenylalanine or tryptophan. A D gene is named only where the DNA matches it firmly. The size field is filled for only some rows; it gives once, few, many or a size class.

v_call: TRBV6-2/TRBV6-3
j_call: TRBJ2-1
clone_size: .
d_call: TRBD2
cdr3_aa: CASSPTAGGGVRDEQFF
cdr3_nt: TGTGCCAGCAGTCCCACAGCGGGAGGGGGAGTTAGGGATGAGCAGTTCTTC

v_call: TRBV18
j_call: TRBJ2-7
clone_size: few
d_call: .
cdr3_aa: CASSRTLTGLSYEQYF
cdr3_nt: TGTGCCAGCTCTCGAACCCTCACAGGTTTGTCCTACGAGCAGTACTTC

v_call: TRBV24-1
j_call: TRBJ2-1
clone_size: .
d_call: TRBD2
cdr3_aa: CATSGRSGTKFF
cdr3_nt: TGTGCCACCAGTGGTCGTTCCGGGACTAAGTTCTTC

v_call: TRBV28
j_call: TRBJ1-5
clone_size: .
d_call: .
cdr3_aa: CASTRGLGQPQHF
cdr3_nt: TGTGCCAGCACTCGGGGGTTAGGGCAGCCCCAGCATTTT

v_call: TRBV19
j_call: TRBJ2-1
clone_size: few
d_call: TRBD2
cdr3_aa: CASRLAGVNEQFF
cdr3_nt: TGTGCCAGCCGACTAGCGGGAGTCAATGAGCAGTTCTTC

v_call: TRBV30
j_call: TRBJ2-6
clone_size: once
d_call: .
cdr3_aa: CAWTEGTGANVLTF
cdr3_nt: TGTGCCTGGACTGAAGGTACTGGGGCCAACGTCCTGACTTTC

v_call: TRBV28
j_call: TRBJ2-1
clone_size: .
d_call: TRBD2
cdr3_aa: CASSTLALGYNEQFF
cdr3_nt: TGTGCCAGCAGCACACTAGCGCTGGGCTACAATGAGCAGTTCTTC

v_call: TRBV5-1
j_call: TRBJ2-5
clone_size: .
d_call: TRBD2
cdr3_aa: CASRTGTSQGETQYF
cdr3_nt: TGCGCCAGCAGAACCGGGACTAGCCAAGGAGAGACCCAGTACTTC

v_call: TRBV27
j_call: TRBJ1-4
clone_size: .
d_call: .
cdr3_aa: CASRDISATNEKLFF
cdr3_nt: TGTGCCAGCAGGGATATAAGCGCAACTAATGAAAAACTGTTTTTT

v_call: TRBV29-1
j_call: TRBJ1-1
clone_size: .
d_call: .
cdr3_aa: CSVDRAGTEAFF
cdr3_nt: TGCAGCGTTGACAGGGCCGGCACTGAAGCTTTCTTT

v_call: TRBV7-6
j_call: TRBJ1-5
clone_size: .
d_call: .
cdr3_aa: CASSLYRGDYSNQPQHF
cdr3_nt: TGTGCCAGCAGCTTGTATCGGGGGGACTATAGCAATCAGCCCCAGCATTTT

v_call: TRBV20-1
j_call: TRBJ1-2
clone_size: few
d_call: .
cdr3_aa: CSANDDYGYTF
cdr3_nt: TGCAGTGCTAACGATGACTATGGCTACACCTTC

v_call: TRBV7-2
j_call: TRBJ2-3
clone_size: .
d_call: .
cdr3_aa: CASSSTLRGRTDTQYF
cdr3_nt: TGTGCCAGCAGCTCGACGTTGAGAGGGAGGACAGATACGCAGTATTTT

v_call: TRBV7-6
j_call: TRBJ1-6
clone_size: .
d_call: .
cdr3_aa: CASSPGLGAQNSPLHF
cdr3_nt: TGTGCCAGCAGCCCGGGACTGGGCGCCCAAAATTCACCCCTCCACTTT

v_call: TRBV10-2
j_call: TRBJ2-1
clone_size: once
d_call: TRBD2
cdr3_aa: CASRLAGGRDNEQFF
cdr3_nt: TGCGCCAGCAGGTTGGCGGGGGGGCGAGACAATGAGCAGTTCTTC

v_call: TRBV5-1
j_call: TRBJ2-1
clone_size: .
d_call: .
cdr3_aa: CASSLARASGEQFF
cdr3_nt: TGCGCCAGCAGCTTGGCTCGAGCGTCAGGGGAGCAGTTCTTC

v_call: TRBV14
j_call: TRBJ2-1
clone_size: .
d_call: TRBD2
cdr3_aa: CAGSQPLAGGLDEQFF
cdr3_nt: TGTGCCGGCAGCCAACCACTAGCGGGAGGGTTGGATGAGCAGTTCTTC

v_call: TRBV19
j_call: TRBJ2-1
clone_size: .
d_call: .
cdr3_aa: CASTAKSGQQQFF
cdr3_nt: TGTGCCAGTACCGCGAAAAGTGGACAACAGCAGTTCTTC

v_call: TRBV28
j_call: TRBJ2-5
clone_size: .
d_call: .
cdr3_aa: CASTLRDPFRTQYF
cdr3_nt: TGTGCCAGCACCCTTAGGGATCCTTTCCGGACCCAGTACTTC

v_call: TRBV5-1
j_call: TRBJ2-7
clone_size: .
d_call: TRBD1
cdr3_aa: CASSFGTGGNEQYF
cdr3_nt: TGCGCCAGCAGCTTCGGGACAGGTGGCAACGAGCAGTACTTC

v_call: TRBV29-1
j_call: TRBJ2-5
clone_size: .
d_call: .
cdr3_aa: CSVGGPKETQYF
cdr3_nt: TGCAGCGTGGGGGGGCCGAAAGAGACCCAGTACTTC

v_call: TRBV5-8
j_call: TRBJ2-5
clone_size: .
d_call: .
cdr3_aa: CASSWDLLAVAQETQYF
cdr3_nt: TGTGCCAGCAGCTGGGACCTTCTCGCGGTAGCCCAAGAGACCCAGTACTTC

v_call: TRBV28
j_call: TRBJ1-4
clone_size: once
d_call: .
cdr3_aa: CASSRGLLVAPTNEKLFF
cdr3_nt: TGTGCCAGCAGTCGGGGACTCCTCGTGGCCCCAACTAATGAAAAACTGTTTTTT

v_call: TRBV6-2/TRBV6-3
j_call: TRBJ1-5
clone_size: few
d_call: .
cdr3_aa: CASSYSRGTGNYQPQHF
cdr3_nt: TGTGCCAGCAGTTACTCGAGAGGTACAGGGAACTATCAGCCCCAGCATTTT

v_call: TRBV3-1/TRBV3-2
j_call: TRBJ1-1
clone_size: .
d_call: .
cdr3_aa: CASSLTGITEAFF
cdr3_nt: TGTGCCAGCAGCCTAACAGGGATTACTGAAGCTTTCTTT

v_call: TRBV15
j_call: TRBJ1-4
clone_size: .
d_call: .
cdr3_aa: CATSRDKVRLATNEKLFF
cdr3_nt: TGTGCCACCAGCAGAGATAAGGTCCGACTTGCAACTAATGAAAAACTGTTTTTT

v_call: TRBV5-1
j_call: TRBJ1-3
clone_size: .
d_call: .
cdr3_aa: CASSLETGSGNTIYF
cdr3_nt: TGCGCCAGCAGCTTGGAAACAGGCTCTGGAAACACCATATATTTT

v_call: TRBV7-2
j_call: TRBJ2-5
clone_size: .
d_call: TRBD2
cdr3_aa: CASSPAGARETQYF
cdr3_nt: TGTGCCAGCAGCCCAGCGGGGGCCCGAGAGACCCAGTACTTC

v_call: TRBV19
j_call: TRBJ2-1
clone_size: .
d_call: TRBD2
cdr3_aa: CASSIQGSGSSNEQFF
cdr3_nt: TGTGCCAGTAGTATACAGGGGAGCGGGAGTAGCAATGAGCAGTTCTTC

v_call: TRBV30
j_call: TRBJ2-7
clone_size: .
d_call: TRBD1
cdr3_aa: CAWSDVPGQRTYEQYF
cdr3_nt: TGTGCCTGGAGTGACGTACCGGGACAGCGAACCTACGAGCAGTACTTC

v_call: TRBV14
j_call: TRBJ2-5
clone_size: medium-sized
d_call: TRBD1
cdr3_aa: CASSLWDSQETQYF
cdr3_nt: TGTGCCAGCAGCCTCTGGGACAGTCAAGAGACCCAGTACTTC

v_call: TRBV6-5
j_call: TRBJ1-4
clone_size: once
d_call: TRBD1
cdr3_aa: CASRPGTGYEKLFF
cdr3_nt: TGTGCCAGCAGACCCGGGACAGGGTATGAAAAACTGTTTTTT

v_call: TRBV7-8
j_call: TRBJ2-7
clone_size: .
d_call: .
cdr3_aa: CASSSVGGLSYEQYF
cdr3_nt: TGTGCCAGCAGCTCAGTGGGGGGGCTCTCCTACGAGCAGTACTTC

v_call: TRBV19
j_call: TRBJ2-5
clone_size: .
d_call: .
cdr3_aa: CASSIRAKGEALGTQYF
cdr3_nt: TGTGCCAGTAGTATAAGGGCCAAGGGGGAGGCGTTAGGGACCCAGTACTTC

v_call: TRBV19
j_call: TRBJ1-1
clone_size: .
d_call: .
cdr3_aa: CASSLTVNTEAFF
cdr3_nt: TGTGCCAGTAGTCTGACAGTGAACACTGAAGCTTTCTTT

v_call: TRBV19
j_call: TRBJ2-7
clone_size: .
d_call: .
cdr3_aa: CATAGFSGAQQYF
cdr3_nt: TGTGCCACCGCCGGGTTTAGCGGAGCCCAGCAGTACTTC

v_call: TRBV3-1/TRBV3-2
j_call: TRBJ2-7
clone_size: .
d_call: TRBD1
cdr3_aa: CASSQEGQTYEQYF
cdr3_nt: TGTGCCAGCAGCCAAGAGGGACAGACCTACGAGCAGTACTTC

v_call: TRBV3-1/TRBV3-2
j_call: TRBJ1-2
clone_size: .
d_call: .
cdr3_aa: CASSQDRYGYTF
cdr3_nt: TGTGCCAGCAGCCAAGACCGCTATGGCTACACCTTC

v_call: TRBV5-3
j_call: TRBJ1-5
clone_size: .
d_call: TRBD1
cdr3_aa: CARSSGTENQPQHF
cdr3_nt: TGTGCCAGAAGTTCCGGGACAGAGAATCAGCCCCAGCATTTT

v_call: TRBV10-3
j_call: TRBJ1-5
clone_size: .
d_call: TRBD1
cdr3_aa: CAISRDSSNQPQHF
cdr3_nt: TGTGCCATCAGCAGGGACAGCAGCAATCAGCCCCAGCATTTT

v_call: TRBV23-1
j_call: TRBJ2-2
clone_size: .
d_call: .
cdr3_aa: CASSQSWSRDMNTGELFF
cdr3_nt: TGCGCCAGCAGTCAATCTTGGTCCCGGGACATGAACACCGGGGAGCTGTTTTTT